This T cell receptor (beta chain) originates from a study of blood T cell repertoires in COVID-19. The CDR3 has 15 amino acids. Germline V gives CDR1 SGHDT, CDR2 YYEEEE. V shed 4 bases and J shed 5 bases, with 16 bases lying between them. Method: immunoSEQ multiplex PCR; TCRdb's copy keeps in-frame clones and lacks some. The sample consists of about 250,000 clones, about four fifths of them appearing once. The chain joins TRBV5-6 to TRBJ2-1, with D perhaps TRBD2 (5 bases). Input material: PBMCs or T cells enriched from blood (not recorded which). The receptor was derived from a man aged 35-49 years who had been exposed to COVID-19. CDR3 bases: TGTGCCAGCAGCGAAGCTGGTAGAGGGAACAATGAGCAGTTCTTC. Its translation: CASSEAGRGNNEQFF.